This T cell receptor beta chain is from a study of CD8 T cells in Susac syndrome. The V and J ends lost 4 bases and 8 bases, in that order; junction bases with no gene match: 11. Germline CDR1 SGHVS, CDR2 FNYEAQ. The CDR3 has 16 amino acids. With random hexamers, reverse transcription was performed on about 0.5 to 1 ug of RNA. MiXCR, run by TCRdb on the immunoSEQ multiplex PCR reads, gives a single entry per CDR3 protein. The sample lists hundreds of thousands of distinct CDR3 sequences, approximately 85% occurring once. Sequenced: CD8+ T cells from PBMCs. The sequence was obtained from a human donor with multiple sclerosis. The chain is built from TRBV7-6 and TRBJ1-4; 9 bases line up with TRBD1. As DNA, the CDR3 is TGTGCCAGCAGCTCAGGAGCCGGGACAGGGAACGAAAAACTGTTTTTT. Its protein is CASSSGAGTGNEKLFF.